The entry below describes one T cell receptor beta chain. No antigen is known for it. Qualities for individual bases were not recorded, and no much larger clone is one base off. From the cysteine through the phenylalanine, the CDR3 covers 13 amino acids. Here the CDR3 DNA is all that survives: 39 bases in frame from base 1. V sheds 3 bases and J sheds 8 bases, leaving 11 bases between their ends. These data belong to a study of T cell repertoires in cytomegalovirus infection (dated by TCRdb to the late 2010s). Regarding the study in general: Donor HLA type was relevant to the analysis, because carriage of CMV infection together with the matching HLA type was indicated by public TCR beta signatures.

What the research found in general, with its limitations: The ex vivo response was dominated by HLA-C-restricted CMV-specific TCR beta clonotypes, and the single most frequent clonotype in two of eight donors was supplied by these HLA-C-restricted clonotypes. In both this cohort and an independent cohort of a few hundred donors, the cumulative frequency of public TCR beta family members distinguished carriers of CMV infection plus the relevant HLA type.

Reads for this sample came from an Illumina HiSeq 1500. Using fastp at Q25 and MiXCR, TCRdb reprocessed the public reads and kept productive beta chains. Rows matching on CDR3 protein sequence are summarized as one entry with the most common DNA and genes. The sample records 630,000 or so distinct CDR3 sequences, approximately 25% of which are singletons. The ten most abundant clones make up approximately 8% of the sample. This chain is built from TRBV12-3 or TRBV12-4 and TRBJ2-1; the D gene cannot be resolved reliably. The TCR originated in a human donor in good health (CMV status not recorded). Some clones in this sample may be carry-over from other donors' samples. Source material: CD8+ T cells from PBMCs. CDR3 protein: CASSLYLSDEQFF. The nucleotides read TGTGCCAGCAGTTTGTATTTAAGCGATGAGCAGTTCTTC.